This TCR beta chain was documented in a study of blood T cell repertoires in COVID-19. Turning to the study itself: Samples taken during acute and convalescent COVID-19 were collected in the United States, Italy and Spain. T cells, B-cell-depleted T cells, or PBMCs provided the cDNA or gDNA that served as material.

In the original processing: Nucleated cell number was recorded as an estimate derived from reference gene primer amplification. TCRdb's table, derived via immunoSEQ multiplex PCR, lists solely in-frame clones and lacks some. For V, J and clone size, that table is used; D and trimming come from the DNA. Altogether about 150,000 clones are present, around 80% being singletons, with the ten largest covering 3.5% to 4.5%. The V end lost 4 bases, the J end lost 4 bases, and 14 bases lay between the germline ends. Germline V gives CDR1 SGHRS, CDR2 YFSETQ. The CDR3 totals 14 residues. Sequenced: peripheral blood. The origin of this receptor is a man aged 55-75 years with acute or convalescent COVID-19. This sequence joins TRBV5-1 and TRBJ2-5; tentatively, D is TRBD2 (6 bases). The CDR3 DNA reads TGCGCCAGCAGCCCCCGAGGGAGGATAGAGACCCAGTACTTC. Its translation is CASSPRGRIETQYF.